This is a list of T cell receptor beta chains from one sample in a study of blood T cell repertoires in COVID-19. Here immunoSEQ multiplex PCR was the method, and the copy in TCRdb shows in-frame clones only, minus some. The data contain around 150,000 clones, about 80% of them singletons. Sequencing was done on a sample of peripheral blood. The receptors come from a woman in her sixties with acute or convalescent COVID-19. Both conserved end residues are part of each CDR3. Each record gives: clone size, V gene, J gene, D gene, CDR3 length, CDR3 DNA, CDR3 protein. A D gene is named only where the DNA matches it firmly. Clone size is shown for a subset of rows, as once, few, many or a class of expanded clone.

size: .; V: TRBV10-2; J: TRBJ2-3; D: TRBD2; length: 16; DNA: TGCGCCAGCAGACTCCAAGCGGGAGGGCCCACAGATACGCAGTATTTT; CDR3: CASRLQAGGPTDTQYF
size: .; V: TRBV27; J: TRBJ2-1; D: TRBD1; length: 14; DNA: TGTGCCAGCAGCAGGGACAGGGGGACAAATGAGCAGTTCTTC; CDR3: CASSRDRGTNEQFF
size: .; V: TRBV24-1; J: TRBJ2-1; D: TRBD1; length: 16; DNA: TGTGCCACCAGGCCCACCGGGACAGCTTCCTACAATGAGCAGTTCTTC; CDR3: CATRPTGTASYNEQFF
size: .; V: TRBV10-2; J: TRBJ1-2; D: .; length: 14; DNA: TGCGCCAGCAGTGAGGTGGCAGGGATGAGTGGCTACACCTTC; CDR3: CASSEVAGMSGYTF
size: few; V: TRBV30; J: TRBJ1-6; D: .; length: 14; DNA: TGTGCCTGGAGTATCGGACAGCCAAATTCACCCCTCCACTTT; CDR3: CAWSIGQPNSPLHF
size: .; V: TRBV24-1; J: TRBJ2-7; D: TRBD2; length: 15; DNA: TGTGCCACCAGTGGGGGACTAGCGGGACGGTACGAGCAGTACTTC; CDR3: CATSGGLAGRYEQYF
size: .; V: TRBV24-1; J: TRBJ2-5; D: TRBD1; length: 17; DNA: TGTGCCACCAGTGATCGATCCGGGACAGGGGAGAGGTGGACCCAGTACTTC; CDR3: CATSDRSGTGERWTQYF
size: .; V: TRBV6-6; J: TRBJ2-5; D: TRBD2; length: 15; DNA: TGTGCCAGCAGATTTAGGACTAGCGGTGGGGAGACCCAGTACTTC; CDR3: CASRFRTSGGETQYF
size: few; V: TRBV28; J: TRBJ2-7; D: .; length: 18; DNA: TGTGCCAGCAGCATCCGTACCACTACAGGGTCCCTCTACTACGAGCAGTACTTC; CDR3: CASSIRTTTGSLYYEQYF
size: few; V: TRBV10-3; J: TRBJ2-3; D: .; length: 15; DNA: TGTGCCATCAGTGAGTCCTTAGCAAGCACAGATACGCAGTATTTT; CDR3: CAISESLASTDTQYF
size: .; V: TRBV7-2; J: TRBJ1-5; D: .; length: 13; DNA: TGTGCCAGCAGTTTGTATGGCAATCAGCCCCAGCATTTT; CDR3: CASSLYGNQPQHF
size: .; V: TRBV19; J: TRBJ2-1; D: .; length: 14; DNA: TGTGCCAGTAGTCTCGGCGGAGACTACAATGAGCAGTTCTTC; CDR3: CASSLGGDYNEQFF
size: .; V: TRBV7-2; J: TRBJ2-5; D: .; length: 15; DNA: TGTGCCAGCAGCTTAGGAGGATTTCAGTTAGAGACCCAGTACTTC; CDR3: CASSLGGFQLETQYF
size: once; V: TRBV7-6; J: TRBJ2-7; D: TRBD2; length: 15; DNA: TGTGCCAGCAGCTTATTAGCGGGACATCTCTACGAGCAGTACTTC; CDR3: CASSLLAGHLYEQYF
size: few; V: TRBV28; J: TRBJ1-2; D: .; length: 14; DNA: TGTGCCAGCAGTCCTATAACAGGGAGCTATGGCTACACCTTC; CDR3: CASSPITGSYGYTF
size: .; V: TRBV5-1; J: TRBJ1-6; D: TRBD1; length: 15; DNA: TGCGCCAGCAGCATGGGGACAGGGTGGGATTCACCCCTCCACTTT; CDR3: CASSMGTGWDSPLHF
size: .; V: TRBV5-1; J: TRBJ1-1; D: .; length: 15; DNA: TGCGCCAGCAGCTTTCTTGGGGGCGAGGACACTGAAGCTTTCTTT; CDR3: CASSFLGGEDTEAFF
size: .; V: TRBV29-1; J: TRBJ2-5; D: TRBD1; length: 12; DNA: TGCAGCGTTGCTAGGGGGCGAGAGACCCAGTACTTC; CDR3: CSVARGRETQYF
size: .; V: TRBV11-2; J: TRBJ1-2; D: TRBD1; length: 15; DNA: TGTGCCAGCAGCTTAGCCGACAGGGGGGGTTATGGCTACACCTTC; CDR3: CASSLADRGGYGYTF
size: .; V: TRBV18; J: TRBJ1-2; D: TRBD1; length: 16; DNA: TGTGCCAGCTCACCACCGATTGGACAGGGGTCCTATGGCTACACCTTC; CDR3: CASSPPIGQGSYGYTF
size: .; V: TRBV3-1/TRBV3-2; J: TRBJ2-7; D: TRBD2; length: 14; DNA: TGTGCCAGCAGCCGAGCGGGATCCTCCTACGAGCAGTACTTC; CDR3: CASSRAGSSYEQYF
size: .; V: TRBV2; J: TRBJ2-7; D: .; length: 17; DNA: TGTGCCAGCAGTCGAGCCGGGACAGCAAGCGGGGGCTACGAGCAGTACTTC; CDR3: CASSRAGTASGGYEQYF
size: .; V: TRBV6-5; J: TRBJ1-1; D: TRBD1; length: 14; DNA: TGTGCCAGCAGTAGACAGGGGGATCGCACTGAAGCTTTCTTT; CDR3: CASSRQGDRTEAFF
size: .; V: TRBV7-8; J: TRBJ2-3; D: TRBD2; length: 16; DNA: TGTGCCAGCAGCTTAGCGGCGGGGGGCGGCACAGATACGCAGTATTTT; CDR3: CASSLAAGGGTDTQYF
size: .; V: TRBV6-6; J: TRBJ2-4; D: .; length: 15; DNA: TGTGCCAGCAGTTACTCAGGCAGGGAGGCGAACATTCAGTACTTC; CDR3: CASSYSGREANIQYF
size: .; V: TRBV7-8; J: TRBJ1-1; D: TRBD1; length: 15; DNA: TGTGCCAGCAGCTTAGGACAGGGCTGGAACACTGAAGCTTTCTTT; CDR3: CASSLGQGWNTEAFF